This T cell receptor beta chain derives from a study of cytomegalovirus exposure and HLA in healthy donors. Study overall: Clustering assigned 81% of the approximately 400 genotyped donors to the Caucasian-associated ancestry cluster. The study, taken as a whole, reports: A missense variant in DCLRE1C was later tied to TCR beta V- and J-gene trimming. In an earlier analysis, about 87% or about 30%: the productive usage of most TCR beta V segments. A likely sequencing artifact accounted for one observed cluster of highly shared sequence variants.

Details on this clone: Its antigen is undetermined.

With 60 Vbeta and 13 Jbeta primers, the PCR was carried out. Sequenced by immunoSEQ multiplex PCR; TCRdb stores in-frame clones only, minus some. Its clone listing holds roughly 200,000 clones. Trimming took 3 bases from V and 6 from J, leaving 18 bases between them. The CDR3 runs to 15 residues. Germline CDR1 MGHDK, CDR2 SYGVNS. V gene TRBV25-1 combines with J gene TRBJ2-7; perhaps TRBD1 as D (5 bases). The clonotype originates from a girl aged 2-15 years in good health and CMV-seropositive. The sample was PBMCs. CDR3 sequence (DNA): TGTGCCAGCAGTGACCCCGGACACCCTGAGCCCGAGCAGTACTTC. Translation: CASSDPGHPEPEQYF.